The rows below give T cell receptor beta chains drawn from one sample of a study of Tregs in tolerant kidney transplant recipients. Using immunoSEQ multiplex PCR, the repertoire was profiled, and TCRdb retains in-frame clones only, with some absent. The sample holds about 52,000 clones, over 80% seen once. Specimen: CD8+ T cells from blood (PBMCs), collected 24 months after the transplant. Source of these receptors: a human patient who received a combined kidney and bone marrow transplant. These T cells may partly come from the graft donor. CDR3s include the opening cysteine and the closing phenylalanine or tryptophan. Each record gives: D gene, clone size, V gene, J gene, CDR3 protein, CDR3 DNA. D genes are given only for firm matches. The listing skips clone size in some rows; elsewhere it reads once, few, many or a size class.

TRBD2	-	TRBV5-4	TRBJ2-5	CASRPGLGETQYF	TGTGCCAGCAGACCCGGACTAGGAGAGACCCAGTACTTC
-	-	TRBV7-2	TRBJ2-7	CASRFHGADAYEQYF	TGTGCCAGCAGATTCCATGGGGCAGATGCATACGAGCAGTACTTC
TRBD2	-	TRBV4-1	TRBJ2-1	CASSLPGGPVLAGGTYNEQFF	TGCGCCAGCAGCCTCCCGGGCGGCCCGGTACTAGCGGGAGGAACCTACAATGAGCAGTTCTTC
-	-	TRBV9	TRBJ1-1	CASSVTGLGMNTEAFF	TGTGCCAGCAGCGTTACAGGGTTGGGGATGAACACTGAAGCTTTCTTT
-	-	TRBV27	TRBJ2-1	CASSPGGPYNEQFF	TGTGCCAGCAGTCCGGGGGGCCCCTACAATGAGCAGTTCTTC
-	-	TRBV2	TRBJ1-1	CASSEKRGTWVRGEAFF	TGTGCCAGCAGTGAAAAGCGGGGAACCTGGGTCCGCGGTGAAGCTTTCTTT
TRBD2	-	TRBV30	TRBJ2-5	CACMFRLAGVIRGETQYF	TGTGCCTGTATGTTCAGACTAGCGGGAGTGATTCGAGGAGAGACCCAGTACTTC
TRBD1	-	TRBV13	TRBJ2-6	CASSLGRGQLANVLTF	TGTGCCAGCAGCTTAGGGAGGGGGCAACTAGCCAACGTCCTGACTTTC
-	-	TRBV4-2	TRBJ2-7	CASSQVSGIPYEQYF	TGTGCCAGCAGCCAAGTTTCAGGGATACCGTACGAGCAGTACTTC
-	once	TRBV27	TRBJ2-1	CASMAVNEQFF	TGTGCCAGCATGGCAGTTAATGAGCAGTTCTTC
TRBD1	-	TRBV7-9	TRBJ2-7	CASSPTGDEQYF	TGTGCCAGCAGTCCTACAGGGGACGAGCAGTACTTC
-	few	TRBV6-5	TRBJ1-5	CASSEAGDQPQHF	TGTGCCAGCAGTGAAGCGGGGGACCAGCCCCAGCATTTT
TRBD2	-	TRBV10-1	TRBJ2-4	CASRRPGTSGGTKNIQYF	TGCGCCAGCAGGAGGCCCGGGACTAGCGGGGGGACCAAAAACATTCAGTACTTC
TRBD2	-	TRBV18	TRBJ2-7	CASSPTSGSSYEQYF	TGTGCCAGCTCACCAACTAGCGGGTCTTCCTACGAGCAGTACTTC
TRBD2	-	TRBV5-4	TRBJ2-7	CASSSTSGGPYEQYF	TGTGCCAGCAGCTCTACTAGCGGGGGCCCCTACGAGCAGTACTTC
-	-	TRBV7-9	TRBJ2-3	CASSHSLMADTQYF	TGTGCCAGCAGTCACAGTTTGATGGCAGATACGCAGTATTTT